This is a list of T cell receptor beta chains from one sample in a study of regulatory T cells in long-lasting Graves disease. TCRdb re-called the multiplex PCR reads through MiXCR, storing one row per CDR3 protein. The sample carries approximately 470,000 distinct CDR3 sequences, roughly 20% recorded once. The sample in question was peripheral blood mononuclear cells (PBMCs), obtained when the disease was refractory, from a patient treated with antithyroid drugs. The receptor source for this set is a female donor with Graves disease. Each CDR3 is given with its conserved first and last residue. A D gene is named only where the DNA matches it firmly. Some rows have no size entry. The others give once, few or many, or a class for an expanded clone.

clone_size	d_call	v_call	j_call	cdr3_nt	cdr3_aa
many	TRBD1	TRBV19	TRBJ1-2	TGTGCCAGTAGTATGCGTTTTGGACAGGGCTTTGGCTACACCTTC	CASSMRFGQGFGYTF
once	TRBD2	TRBV14	TRBJ2-1	TGTGCCAGCAGCCAAACCTTTTTGGGAGGGCCCTTTAATGAGCAGTTCTTC	CASSQTFLGGPFNEQFF
few	TRBD1	TRBV2	TRBJ2-7	TGTGCCAGCAGTGATGTACAGGGGACCTACGAGCAGTACTTC	CASSDVQGTYEQYF
-	-	TRBV18	TRBJ2-7	TGTGCCAGCTCACCAATACCGGGGACCTACGAGCAGTACTTC	CASSPIPGTYEQYF
few	TRBD2	TRBV28	TRBJ2-7	TGTGCCAGCAGTTTCCTTGTAGCGGGAGAGGACGACGAGCAGTACTTC	CASSFLVAGEDDEQYF
-	-	TRBV10-3	TRBJ2-1	TGTGCCATCAGCGCTTACAATGAGCAGTTCTTC	CAISAYNEQFF
-	TRBD2	TRBV27	TRBJ2-1	TGTGCCAGCAGTTCATCTAGCGGGAGGCCGTTCAATGAGCAGTTCTTC	CASSSSSGRPFNEQFF
-	-	TRBV6-5	TRBJ2-7	TGTGCCAGCAGTTACTCCGACCTAGCCTACGAGCAGTACTTC	CASSYSDLAYEQYF
few	-	TRBV6-2/TRBV6-3	TRBJ1-3	TGTGCCAGCAGTTCCGGACATTTGCGTTTTGGAAACACCATATATTTT	CASSSGHLRFGNTIYF
many	TRBD1	TRBV29-1	TRBJ2-5	TGCAGCGTTGTAAACCCGACAGGGGGGAAGACCCAGTACTTC	CSVVNPTGGKTQYF
-	-	TRBV27	TRBJ1-2	TGTGCCAGCAGTTTTCCAGGGGCAGCTTTTTACACCTTC	CASSFPGAAFYTF
-	TRBD1	TRBV6-1	TRBJ2-7	TGTGCCAGCAGTGAAAGTACCGGGACAGGAGCCAACGAGCAGTACTTC	CASSESTGTGANEQYF
-	-	TRBV5-4	TRBJ2-7	TGTGCCAGCTCCGGTACCTTCGGATACGAGCAGTACTTC	CASSGTFGYEQYF
many	-	TRBV6-2/TRBV6-3	TRBJ2-7	TGTGCCAGCAGTTACCCCGCCTCCGGGGACGAGCAGTACTTC	CASSYPASGDEQYF
many	TRBD2	TRBV7-9	TRBJ2-7	TGTGCCAGCAGCTTATATGGCGGGGGCTACGAGCAGTACTTC	CASSLYGGGYEQYF
few	-	TRBV7-2	TRBJ2-2	TGTGCCAGCAGGCTTGGGACCCCGAACACCGGGGAGCTGTCTTTT	CASRLGTPNTGELSF
few	TRBD1	TRBV2	TRBJ2-2	TGTGCCAGCAGCGCTGCCGGGACAGGGGCTAACACCGGGGAGCTGTTTTTT	CASSAAGTGANTGELFF
few	-	TRBV20-1	TRBJ2-7	TGCAGTGCTCCGTTGCCTTCGAACACGCACTACGAGCAGTACTTC	CSAPLPSNTHYEQYF
-	TRBD2	TRBV5-6	TRBJ2-3	TGTGCCAGCAAGCGGGAGAGCGCAGATACGCAGTATTTT	CASKRESADTQYF
few	-	TRBV6-1	TRBJ1-5	TGTGCCAGCAGTGAGGCCGGGGCAGGGTCTCAGCCCCAGCATTTT	CASSEAGAGSQPQHF
-	-	TRBV25-1	TRBJ1-2	TGTGCCAGCAGTTCCGGGACACCCTACGGCTACACCTTC	CASSSGTPYGYTF
-	TRBD1	TRBV10-3	TRBJ2-2	TGTGCCACCCGGGACAGGGGGTTCAGTATATCCGGGGAGCTGTTTTTT	CATRDRGFSISGELFF
-	-	TRBV6-5	TRBJ2-5	TGTGCCAGCAGTTACTCCCAGGGCCGCGGGGAGACCCAGTACTTC	CASSYSQGRGETQYF
many	-	TRBV7-2	TRBJ2-7	TGTGCCAGCAGCCTAGAACTAGCCCCCGGGGGGCAGTACTTC	CASSLELAPGGQYF
few	-	TRBV6-1	TRBJ2-5	TGTGCCAGCAGCACGCATTCTAGGGCCCAGGAGACCCAGTACTTC	CASSTHSRAQETQYF
few	-	TRBV28	TRBJ2-3	TGTGCCAGCAGTTTTACTCAGGGCGCAGATACGCAGTATTTT	CASSFTQGADTQYF
many	TRBD2	TRBV5-1	TRBJ2-7	TGTGCCAGCAGTCTCGGACTAGCGGGAGTGGGCGAGCAGTACTTC	CASSLGLAGVGEQYF
few	-	TRBV19	TRBJ2-7	TGTGCCAGTAGCCCCAGGGGAGGAGACGAGCAGTACTTC	CASSPRGGDEQYF
-	TRBD2	TRBV28	TRBJ2-1	TGTGCCAGCAGCTCAGCCGGGACTACTTTGTACAATGAGCAGTTCTTC	CASSSAGTTLYNEQFF
many	-	TRBV27	TRBJ1-1	TGTGCCAGCAGTCGACAGGTTGGGACTGAAGCTTTCTTT	CASSRQVGTEAFF
-	TRBD2	TRBV6-5	TRBJ2-2	TGTGCCAGCAGTTACCCCCGGACTAGCGCGCACACCGGGGAGCTGTTTTTT	CASSYPRTSAHTGELFF
many	-	TRBV2	TRBJ2-2	TGTGCCAGCAGGAGACAACTGAACACCGGGGAGCTGTTTTTT	CASRRQLNTGELFF
-	-	TRBV12-3/TRBV12-4	TRBJ1-5	TGTGCCAGCAGTTTTCGCTTAGCGGCCCAGCATTTT	CASSFRLAAQHF
many	-	TRBV7-2	TRBJ2-5	TGTGCCAGCAGCTTAGCGAGCGGTAGCGGAGGCCAAGAGACCCAGTACTTC	CASSLASGSGGQETQYF
-	TRBD2	TRBV27	TRBJ2-3	TGTGCCAGCAATCAAGGCGGGACTAGCGGGAGATACGATACGCAGTATTTT	CASNQGGTSGRYDTQYF
many	-	TRBV6-1	TRBJ2-5	TGTGCCAGCAGTGAAGCGCCTACAGGGTGGAAGACCCAGTACTTC	CASSEAPTGWKTQYF
many	TRBD2	TRBV11-2	TRBJ2-7	TGTGCCAGCAGCTCTACAACTAGCGGGAGAGGCGAGCAGTACTTC	CASSSTTSGRGEQYF
-	-	TRBV6-1	TRBJ1-5	TGTGCCAGCAGCCCTAGGGGAGGGTCCCATCAGCCCCAGCATTTT	CASSPRGGSHQPQHF
-	-	TRBV5-1	TRBJ1-5	TGCACCAGCAGCTTGCCGGACAGTGGCAATCAGCCCCAGCATTTT	CTSSLPDSGNQPQHF
many	TRBD1	TRBV29-1	TRBJ2-7	TGCAGCGTGGGACAGGGGGTTGGCTACGAGCAGTACTTC	CSVGQGVGYEQYF
-	TRBD1	TRBV18	TRBJ2-2	TGTGCCAGCTCACCACGGGACAGGGCACACACCGGGGAGCTGTTTTTT	CASSPRDRAHTGELFF
once	-	TRBV7-6	TRBJ2-1	TGTGCCAGCAGCTTCCGGGCTAGCTCTGGCAATGAGCAGTTCTTC	CASSFRASSGNEQFF
-	-	TRBV30	TRBJ2-2	TGTGCCTGGAGTGTACGGTTAGGGCGCAGGGAAACCGGGGAGCTGTTTTTT	CAWSVRLGRRETGELFF
-	-	TRBV6-1	TRBJ1-4	TGTGCCAGCAGCCCGACAGGTTCTAATGAAAAACTGTTTTTT	CASSPTGSNEKLFF
-	-	TRBV28	TRBJ2-1	TGTGCCAGCACCCAACCCCCGGGCCACGAGCAGTTCTTC	CASTQPPGHEQFF
few	TRBD1	TRBV20-1	TRBJ1-1	TGCAGTGTTACAAAACCGGGACAGGCAATGAACACTGAAGCTTTCTTT	CSVTKPGQAMNTEAFF
few	-	TRBV6-2/TRBV6-3	TRBJ2-1	TGTGCCAGCAGTTACTCGATCTCGGGGGATGAGCAGTTCTTC	CASSYSISGDEQFF
few	-	TRBV30	TRBJ1-1	TGTGCCTGGATTTGGCGGGGAAAAAACACTGAAGCTTTCTTT	CAWIWRGKNTEAFF
many	-	TRBV6-1	TRBJ1-4	TGTGCCAGCGGACACCCAACTAATGAAAAACTGTTTTTT	CASGHPTNEKLFF
many	-	TRBV12-3/TRBV12-4	TRBJ2-5	TGTGCCAGCACCAACTCCGTCCTGCAAGAGACCCAGTACTTC	CASTNSVLQETQYF
many	-	TRBV19	TRBJ1-2	TGTGCCAGTTTTAAATGGACAGTCAAAGAAAGAAACTATGGCTACACCTTC	CASFKWTVKERNYGYTF
many	-	TRBV10-3	TRBJ2-7	TGTGCCATCAGTGAGTCCCCATCAGGGGGGTACGAGCAGTACTTC	CAISESPSGGYEQYF
many	-	TRBV29-1	TRBJ2-7	TGCAGCGTTGAAGAGCCAGGGGATGTTTCCTACGAGCAGTACTTC	CSVEEPGDVSYEQYF
few	-	TRBV5-4	TRBJ1-2	TGTGCCAGCAGCTCCTACAGGGCGTCTGGCTACACCTTC	CASSSYRASGYTF
many	-	TRBV28	TRBJ2-7	TGTGCCAGCACCTTTGAGGGGGGGTCCTACGAGCAGTACTTC	CASTFEGGSYEQYF